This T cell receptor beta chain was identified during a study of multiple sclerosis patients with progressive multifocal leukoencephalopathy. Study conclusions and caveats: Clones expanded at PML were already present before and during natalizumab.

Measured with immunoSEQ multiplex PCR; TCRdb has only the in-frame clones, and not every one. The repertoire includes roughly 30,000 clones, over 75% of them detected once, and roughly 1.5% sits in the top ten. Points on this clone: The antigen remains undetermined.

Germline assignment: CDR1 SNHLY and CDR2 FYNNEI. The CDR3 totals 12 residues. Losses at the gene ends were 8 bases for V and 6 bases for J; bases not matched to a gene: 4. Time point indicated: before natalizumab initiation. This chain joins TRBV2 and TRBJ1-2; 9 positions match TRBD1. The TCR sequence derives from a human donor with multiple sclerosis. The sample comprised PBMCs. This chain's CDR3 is CASSRDRDGYTF. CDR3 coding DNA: TGTGCCAGCTCTAGGGACAGGGATGGCTACACCTTC.